This T cell receptor (beta chain) was identified during a study of T cells in Graves' hyperthyroidism and ophthalmopathy (dated by TCRdb to between 2018 and 2021). About the full investigation: Peripheral blood samples were taken at the time of initial diagnosis, prior to any treatment. In addition, the study compared T-cell repertoires in thyroid tissue and in blood from roughly six Graves' hyperthyroidism patients. The paper reports TCR Vbeta CDR3 sequencing of more than 120 peripheral blood samples: around 45 ophthalmopathy, under 80 hyperthyroidism and approximately 17 progressor patients. Whether ophthalmopathy could be predicted prospectively was tested in an independent validation cohort made up of roughly 19 hyperthyroidism patients plus 17 patients who later progressed to ophthalmopathy. For training and testing, the 100 or so patients in the discovery cohort were randomly divided in a 7:3 ratio. A discovery cohort of about a hundred patients, approximately 44 with Graves' ophthalmopathy and approximately 55 with stable Graves' hyperthyroidism, was used to find distinguishing TCR V-J signatures. After blood sampling, hyperthyroidism patients were treated with methimazole at a starting dose of 30 mg daily, and ophthalmopathy patients were treated with high-dose intravenous methylprednisolone. Points the paper makes about the study in general: Most expanded thyroid clonotypes (frequency above 0.001) were also detected in blood, a finding suggesting that blood repertoires may reflect thyroid immune responses. In validation, the model predicted progression to ophthalmopathy with approximately 71% sensitivity and over 72% specificity, a median of about six months before onset. A 13 V-J signature model separated ophthalmopathy from stable hyperthyroidism, with nearly 90% sensitivity and about 81% specificity in cross-validation and 80%/75% in testing. No statistical method was used to set the sample size in advance, and investigators knew the group allocation.

About this clonotype itself: What this receptor recognizes is not known. No much larger clone is present one base from it, and per-base qualities are unavailable.

Ophthalmopathy patients had moderately to severely active disease, with a Clinical Activity Score of 3 or more, a NOSPECS grade of 4 or more, and a disease duration of less than 3 months. The study excluded patients with uncontrolled infections, other autoimmune diseases, pregnancy or lactation. Diagnoses relied on clinical symptoms, serum thyroxine and TRAb, thyroid ultrasound and orbital computed tomography. PBMCs were isolated from around 10 ml of fresh peripheral blood by Ficoll-Paque density gradient centrifugation. Trizol reagent was used to extract total RNA, and RNA quality was then checked on an Agilent 2100 Bioanalyzer. The CDR3 sequence holds 11 residues, the cysteine and phenylalanine included. The sequence is cut down to CDR3 DNA, 33 bases in frame from base 1. Looking up the germline V gene yields CDR1 SQVTM and CDR2 ANQGSEA. The TCR beta CDR3 regions were amplified from RNA transcripts. The first round of RT-PCR for the TCR CDR3 was performed with the HTBI primer set and the Qiagen OneStep RT-PCR kit. A second multiplex PCR round built the libraries, followed by size selection and purification. Sequencing of the libraries was done on an Illumina HiSeq2000 using paired-end 100 bp reads. The authors processed their data as follows. SOAPnuke was used to process the raw data, removing reads that contained adapters or uncalled bases, had a mean Phred below 15, or lacked an exact match to the constant primer or identifier. COPE v1.2.5 was used to merge high-quality paired reads, and clonotypes were defined as unique nucleotide sequences. MiTCR v1.1 was used to align clonotypes to the IMGT TRBV, TRBD and TRBJ reference segments. Only V-J combinations with frequency above 0.0001, covering roughly 99% of repertoires, were analysed. The TCS score was defined as the ratio of F50 (clonal expansion) to E x V (chaos), calculated using BLOSUM62-based TCRdist between CDR3 peptides within each V-J. Welch's t-statistics and random forest reduced roughly 500 V-J features to 13, which were used in a naive Bayes classifier (R e1071). The public sequencing data were trimmed at Q25 with fastp and processed into clonotypes with MiXCR by TCRdb, which kept only in-frame beta chains. Every distinct CDR3 protein forms one entry, paired with its most common genes and DNA. These V and J calls are TCRdb output, not the study's own analysis. The sample table lists roughly 550,000 distinct CDR3 sequences, 15% to 20% of them with a count of one. 25% to 30% of the sample is taken by the ten largest.

Input material: blood. The chain was built from TRBV29-1 and TRBJ2-3, with the D segment identity uncertain. This receptor was identified in a woman aged 25-40 years with Graves' ophthalmopathy. DNA sequence: TGCAGTGGGGTCCGCACAGATACGCAGTATTTT. It specifies CSGVRTDTQYF.